The 5 T cell receptor beta chains below all came from one sample that was sequenced in a study of human T cells and chemical hapten exposure. Time point noted: patch test 3, about 24 weeks after DPC sensitization. Documented treatment: therapeutic diphenylcyclopropenone sensitization with weekly scalp DPC. From the RACE reads, TCRdb called clonotypes with MiXCR, one entry per CDR3 protein. In the table there are just under 65,000 distinct CDR3 sequences, about 10% of which are singletons. This specimen was whole blood, taken in connection with sensitization to the hapten diphenylcyclopropenone (DPC). The receptors were gathered from a woman aged 25 to 39 with alopecia areata. Some clones in this sample may be carry-over from other donors' samples.

This clonotype was counted ten times or more. The CDR3 loop is CASSYSGERRAFF. In nucleotides, the CDR3 is TGTGCCAGCAGTTACTCCGGGGAAAGGCGGGCTTTCTTT. The chain couples TRBV6-2 or TRBV6-3 to TRBJ1-1; D is uncertain. CDR1 and CDR2 from the germline V gene are MNHEY and SVGEGT. The CDR3 covers 13 residues. The V and J ends lost 0 bases and 11 bases respectively, with 13 bases between them.

About this clonotype itself: Sequence at one end of the junction differs from germline and may be a read error. The CDR3 reads CASSKRTGIERLFF. DNA of the CDR3: TGTGCCAGCAGCAAAAGGACAGGCATTGAAAGACTGTTTTTT. This chain joins TRBV27 and TRBJ1-4; TRBD1 aligns across 7 bases. Germline-derived CDR1 and CDR2 are MNHEY and SMNVEV (reference sequence). The CDR3 contains 14 residues.

This clonotype was detected ten times or more. This sequence joins TRBV10-3 and TRBJ2-1; D remains unclear. With 0 bases removed from V and 6 bases from J, the gap between germline ends came to 18 bases. The CDR3 consists of 17 residues. Per germline, CDR1 ENHRY and CDR2 SYGVKD. In nucleotides, the CDR3 is TGTGCCATCAGTGAGTCGCCCAGTTCCCTTAAAGGCAATGAGCAGTTCTTC. Its translation: CAISESPSSLKGNEQFF.

In its sample, this clonotype was seen many times. The chain couples TRBV6-5 to TRBJ2-5; 10 positions agree with TRBD2. Germline CDR1 is MNHEY and CDR2 is SVGAGI. The CDR3 has 15 amino acids. The V segment lost 6 bases and the J segment 5 bases; nucleotides outside the gene matches: 9. Here the CDR3 DNA reads TGTGCCAGCAGCCCAGAGCGGGGGGGCGGTGAGACCCAGTACTTC. Translation gives CASSPERGGGETQYF.

The table lists this clonotype with many counts. J is TRBJ1-6 and V is TRBV4-3; D is unclear. Trimming shortened V by 0 bases and J by 11 bases, and 8 bases separated the two germline ends. The germline V gene has CDR1 LGHNA and CDR2 YSLEER. There are 13 residues in the CDR3. The CDR3: CASSQDRAAPLHF. CDR3 nucleotides: TGCGCCAGCAGCCAAGATCGGGCTGCACCCCTCCACTTT.